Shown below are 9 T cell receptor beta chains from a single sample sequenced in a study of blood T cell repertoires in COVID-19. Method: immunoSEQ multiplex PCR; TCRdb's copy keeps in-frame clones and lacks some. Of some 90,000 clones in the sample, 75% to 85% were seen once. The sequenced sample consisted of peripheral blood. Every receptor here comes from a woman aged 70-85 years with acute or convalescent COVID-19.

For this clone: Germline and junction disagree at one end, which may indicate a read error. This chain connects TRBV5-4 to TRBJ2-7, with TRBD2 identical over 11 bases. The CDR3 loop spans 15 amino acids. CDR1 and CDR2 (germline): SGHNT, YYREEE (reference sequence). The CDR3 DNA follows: TGCGCCAGCAGCGATACGGGACTAGCGGACTACGAGCAGTACTTC. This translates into CASSDTGLADYEQYF.

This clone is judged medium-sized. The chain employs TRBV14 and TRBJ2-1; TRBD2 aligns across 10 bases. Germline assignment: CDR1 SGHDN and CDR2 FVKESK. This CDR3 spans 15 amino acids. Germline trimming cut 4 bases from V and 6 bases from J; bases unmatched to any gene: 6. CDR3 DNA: TGTGCCAGCAGCCGCATAGCGGGAGGCGGCAATGAGCAGTTCTTC. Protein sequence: CASSRIAGGGNEQFF.

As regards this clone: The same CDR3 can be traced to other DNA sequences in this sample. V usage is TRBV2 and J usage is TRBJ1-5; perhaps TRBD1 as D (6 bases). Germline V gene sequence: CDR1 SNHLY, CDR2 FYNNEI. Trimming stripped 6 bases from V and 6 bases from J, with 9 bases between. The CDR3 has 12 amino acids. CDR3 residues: CASSGRGQPQHF. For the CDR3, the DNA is TGTGCCAGCAGCGGCAGGGGTCAGCCCCAGCATTTT.

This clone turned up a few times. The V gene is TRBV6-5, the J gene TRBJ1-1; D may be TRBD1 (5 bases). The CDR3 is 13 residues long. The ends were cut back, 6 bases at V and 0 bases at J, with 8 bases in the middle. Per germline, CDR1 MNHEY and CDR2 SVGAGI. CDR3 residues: CASRRQMNTEAFF. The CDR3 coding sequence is TGTGCCAGCAGAAGACAGATGAACACTGAAGCTTTCTTT.

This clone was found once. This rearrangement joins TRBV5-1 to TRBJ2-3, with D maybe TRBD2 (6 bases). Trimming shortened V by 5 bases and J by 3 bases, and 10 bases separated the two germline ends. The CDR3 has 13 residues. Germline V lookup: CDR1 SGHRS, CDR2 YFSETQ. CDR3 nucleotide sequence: TGCGCCAGCAGAGGACTACTTACAGATACGCAGTATTTT. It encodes CASRGLLTDTQYF.

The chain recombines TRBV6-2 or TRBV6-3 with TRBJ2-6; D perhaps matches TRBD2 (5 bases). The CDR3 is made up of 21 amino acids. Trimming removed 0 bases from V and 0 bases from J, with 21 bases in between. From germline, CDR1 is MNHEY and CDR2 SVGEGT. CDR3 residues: CASSYSIGGPQPPSGANVLTF. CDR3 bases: TGTGCCAGCAGTTACTCGATCGGCGGGCCCCAACCCCCCTCTGGGGCCAACGTCCTGACTTTC.

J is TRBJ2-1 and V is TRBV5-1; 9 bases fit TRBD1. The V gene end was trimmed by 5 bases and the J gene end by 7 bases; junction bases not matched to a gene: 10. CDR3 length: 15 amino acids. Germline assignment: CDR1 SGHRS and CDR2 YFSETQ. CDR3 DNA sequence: TGCGCCAGCAGTTACCGGGACAGGGAGGGGAATGAGCAGTTCTTC. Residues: CASSYRDREGNEQFF.

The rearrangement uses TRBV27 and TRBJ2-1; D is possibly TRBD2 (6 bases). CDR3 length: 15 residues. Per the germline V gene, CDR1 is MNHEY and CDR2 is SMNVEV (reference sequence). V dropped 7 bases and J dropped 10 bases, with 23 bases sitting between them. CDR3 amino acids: CASTTEGRNWGEQFF. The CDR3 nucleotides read TGTGCCAGCACCACAGAGGGGAGGAACTGGGGGGAGCAGTTCTTC.

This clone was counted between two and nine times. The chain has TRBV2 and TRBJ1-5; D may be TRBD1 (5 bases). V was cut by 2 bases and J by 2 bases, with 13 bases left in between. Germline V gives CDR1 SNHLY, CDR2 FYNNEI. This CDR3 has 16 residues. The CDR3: CASSEIGTLGNQPQHF. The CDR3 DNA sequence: TGTGCCAGCAGTGAAATTGGGACTTTAGGCAATCAGCCCCAGCATTTT.